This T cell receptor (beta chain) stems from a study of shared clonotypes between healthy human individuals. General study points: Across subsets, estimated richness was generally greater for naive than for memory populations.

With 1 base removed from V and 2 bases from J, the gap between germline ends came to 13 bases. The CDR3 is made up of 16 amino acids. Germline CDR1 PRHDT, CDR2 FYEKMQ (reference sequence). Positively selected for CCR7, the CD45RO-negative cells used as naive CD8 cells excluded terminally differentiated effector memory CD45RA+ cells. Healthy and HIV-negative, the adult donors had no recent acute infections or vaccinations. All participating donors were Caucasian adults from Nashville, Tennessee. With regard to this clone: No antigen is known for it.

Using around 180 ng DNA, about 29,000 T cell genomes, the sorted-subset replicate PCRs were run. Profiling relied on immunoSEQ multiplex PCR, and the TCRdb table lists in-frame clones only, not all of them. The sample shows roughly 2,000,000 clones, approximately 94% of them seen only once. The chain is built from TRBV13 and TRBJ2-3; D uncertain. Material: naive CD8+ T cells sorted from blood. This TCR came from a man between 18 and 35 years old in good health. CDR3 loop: CASSLVRAEVTDTQYF. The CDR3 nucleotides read TGTGCCAGCAGCTTAGTTCGGGCGGAAGTCACAGATACGCAGTATTTT.